Included here is one TCR beta chain sequence, with context. This entry is derived from a study of blood T cell repertoires in COVID-19. Across the whole study: Collection of acute and convalescent COVID-19 samples took place in the United States, Italy and Spain. The cDNA or gDNA used as material had been derived from T cells, B-cell-depleted T cells, or PBMCs.

Per the original data handling: Estimation of nucleated cell counts was performed using reference gene primer amplification. The protocol was immunoSEQ multiplex PCR, while the TCRdb copy is restricted to in-frame clones and leaves out a portion. D and trimming come from the DNA, and the V and J calls and clone size come from that table. The sample lists about 170,000 clones, roughly four fifths occurring once. Sequenced input: peripheral blood. This TCR derives from a man between 65 and 79 years old with active or convalescent COVID-19.

The CDR3 reads CASSPWTGGSTGELFF. In DNA, the CDR3 is TGTGCCAGCAGCCCCTGGACAGGGGGCAGTACCGGGGAGCTGTTTTTT. The chain combines TRBV6-2 or TRBV6-3 with TRBJ2-2; 11 bases agree with TRBD1. This CDR3 comprises 16 residues. CDR1 is MNHEY and CDR2 is SVGEGT in the germline V gene. The J segment lost 5 bases and the V segment lost 6 bases, leaving 8 bases of the junction unmatched.